This T cell receptor beta chain was obtained from a study of shared clonotypes between healthy human individuals. About the study: The study used three CD4 naive, three CD4 memory, two CD8 naive and one CD8 memory plate per donor.

Positively selected for CCR7, the CD45RO-negative cells used as naive CD8 cells excluded terminally differentiated effector memory CD45RA+ cells. The V gene's germline CDR1 is MNHNY and CDR2 SVGAGI (reference sequence). J lost 4 bases, V lost 6 bases, and 8 bases had no gene match. The CDR3 has 14 residues. Data came from immunoSEQ multiplex PCR; TCRdb stores just in-frame clones and leaves some out. The sample lists about 2.1 million clones, just under 95% occurring once. The rearrangement links TRBV6-6 to TRBJ2-5; 7 bases line up with TRBD1. The clonotype originates from a man younger than 35 in good health. Some clones in this sample may be carry-over from other donors' samples. The sequenced sample consisted of naive CD8+ T cells from PBMCs. CDR3 loop: CASSIDRVRETQYF. The DNA for the CDR3 is TGTGCCAGCAGCATTGACAGGGTCCGAGAGACCCAGTACTTC.